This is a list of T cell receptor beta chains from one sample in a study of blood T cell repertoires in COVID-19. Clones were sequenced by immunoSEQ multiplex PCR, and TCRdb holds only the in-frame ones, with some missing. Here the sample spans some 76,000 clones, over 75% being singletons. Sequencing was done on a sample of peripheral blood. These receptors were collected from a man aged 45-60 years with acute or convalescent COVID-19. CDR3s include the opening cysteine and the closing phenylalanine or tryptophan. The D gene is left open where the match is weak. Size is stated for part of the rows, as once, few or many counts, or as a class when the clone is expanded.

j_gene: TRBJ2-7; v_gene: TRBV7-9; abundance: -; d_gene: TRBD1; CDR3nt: TGTGCCAGCAGCTCCAGGGGACAGTACGCCGAGCAGTACTTC; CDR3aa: CASSSRGQYAEQYF
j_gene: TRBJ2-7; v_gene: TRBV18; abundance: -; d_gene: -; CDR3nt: TGTGCCAGCTCACCACCGTACTTATCCTACGAGCAGTACTTC; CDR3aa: CASSPPYLSYEQYF
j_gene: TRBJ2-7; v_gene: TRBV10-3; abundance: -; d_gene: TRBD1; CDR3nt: TGTGCCATCAGTGATCCCCTAACAGGGGGTCTCAACGAGCAGTACTTC; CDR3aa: CAISDPLTGGLNEQYF
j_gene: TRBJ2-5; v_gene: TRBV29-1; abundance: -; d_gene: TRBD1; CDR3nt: TGCAGCGTTGGGGACAGGGATGAGACCCAGTACTTC; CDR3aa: CSVGDRDETQYF
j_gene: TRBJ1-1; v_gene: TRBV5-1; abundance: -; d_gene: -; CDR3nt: TGCGCCAGCAATTGGGGGGTGGGCAGACTGAACACTGAAGCTTTCTTT; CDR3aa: CASNWGVGRLNTEAFF
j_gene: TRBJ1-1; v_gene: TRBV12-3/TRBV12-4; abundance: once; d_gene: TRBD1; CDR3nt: TGTGCCAGCAGCACAGGGGATGAGACTGAAGCTTTCTTT; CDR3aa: CASSTGDETEAFF
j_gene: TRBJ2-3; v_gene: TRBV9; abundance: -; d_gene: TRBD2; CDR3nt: TGTGCCAGCAGCGCCCTAGCGGGCACAGATACGCAGTATTTT; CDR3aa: CASSALAGTDTQYF
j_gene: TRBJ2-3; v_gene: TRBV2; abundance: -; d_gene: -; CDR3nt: TGTGCCAGCAGACCCTTGGACTCAGCAAATACGCAGTATTTT; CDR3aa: CASRPLDSANTQYF
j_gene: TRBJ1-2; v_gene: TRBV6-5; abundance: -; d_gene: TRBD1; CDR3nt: TGTGCCAGCACCGTGGACAGGCTCTCCTATGGCTACACCTTC; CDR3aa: CASTVDRLSYGYTF
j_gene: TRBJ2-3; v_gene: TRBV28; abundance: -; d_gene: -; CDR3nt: TGTGCCAGCAGTTTATTACGGGAGCCTATAGATACGCAGTATTTT; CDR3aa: CASSLLREPIDTQYF
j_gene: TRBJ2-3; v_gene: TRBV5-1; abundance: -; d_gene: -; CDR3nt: TGCGCCAGCAGCTTCGTGCGGGAAGCAGATACGCAGTATTTT; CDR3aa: CASSFVREADTQYF
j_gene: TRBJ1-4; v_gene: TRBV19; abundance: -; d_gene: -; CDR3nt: TGTGCCAGTAGTCCCGACCCCCTACAGGGATCGAATGAAAAACTGTTTTTT; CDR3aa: CASSPDPLQGSNEKLFF
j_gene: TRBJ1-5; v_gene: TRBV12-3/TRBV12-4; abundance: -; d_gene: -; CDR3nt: TGTAGGTGGGCTACGGATAGCAATCAGCCCCAGCATTTT; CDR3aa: CRWATDSNQPQHF
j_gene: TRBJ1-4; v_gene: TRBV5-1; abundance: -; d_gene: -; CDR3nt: TGCGCCAGCAGCAGGGGTAATGAAAAACTGTTTTTT; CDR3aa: CASSRGNEKLFF
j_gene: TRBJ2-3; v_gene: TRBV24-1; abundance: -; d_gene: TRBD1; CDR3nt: TGTGCCACCAGTGGGGACAGGGGGCCAGATACGCAGTATTTT; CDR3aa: CATSGDRGPDTQYF
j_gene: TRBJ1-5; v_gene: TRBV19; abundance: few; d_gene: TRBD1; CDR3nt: TGTGCCAGTAGGGTACAGGGGAATCAGCCCCAGCATTTT; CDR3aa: CASRVQGNQPQHF
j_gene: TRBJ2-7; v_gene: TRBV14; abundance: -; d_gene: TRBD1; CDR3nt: TGTGCCAGCAGCCCGGACAGGGGAAACGAGCAGTACTTC; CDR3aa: CASSPDRGNEQYF
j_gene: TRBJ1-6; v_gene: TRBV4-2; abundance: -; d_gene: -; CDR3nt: TGTGCCAGCAGCCAAGATAGCGTAAGATCCTATAATTCACCCCTCCACTTT; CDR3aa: CASSQDSVRSYNSPLHF
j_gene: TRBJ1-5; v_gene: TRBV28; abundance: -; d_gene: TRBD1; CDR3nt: TGTGCCAGCAGTCTCGGACAGGGGTGGTCCAATCAGCCCCAGCATTTT; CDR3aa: CASSLGQGWSNQPQHF
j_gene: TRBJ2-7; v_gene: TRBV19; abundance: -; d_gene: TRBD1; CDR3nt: TGTGCCAGTAGTATCCTTGGGACAGGGGGGACAAGTCTGGGCGAGCAGTACTTC; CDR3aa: CASSILGTGGTSLGEQYF
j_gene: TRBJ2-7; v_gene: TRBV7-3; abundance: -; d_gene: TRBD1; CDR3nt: TGTGCCAGCAGCCCCGGAGGACAGGGGCGAATGAAGCAGTACTTC; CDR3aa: CASSPGGQGRMKQYF
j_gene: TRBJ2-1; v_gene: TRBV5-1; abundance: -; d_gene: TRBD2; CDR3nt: TGCGCCAGCAGCTCCGGACTAGCGGGAGGGCTTATCATATTCAATGAGCAGTTCTTC; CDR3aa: CASSSGLAGGLIIFNEQFF
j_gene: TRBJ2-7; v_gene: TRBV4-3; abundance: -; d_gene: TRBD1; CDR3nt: TGCGCCAGCAGCCAAGATGGGACAGGGGGATCCTACGAGCAGTACTTC; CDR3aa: CASSQDGTGGSYEQYF
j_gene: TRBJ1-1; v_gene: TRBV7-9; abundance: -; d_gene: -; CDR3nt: TGTGCCAGCAGTTCAAGGGGGACACCGAACACTGAAGCTTTCTTT; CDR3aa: CASSSRGTPNTEAFF
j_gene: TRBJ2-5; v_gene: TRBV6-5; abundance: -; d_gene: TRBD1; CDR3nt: TGTGCCACCAGAGGACAGGGCGGTCAAGAGACCCAGTACTTC; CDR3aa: CATRGQGGQETQYF
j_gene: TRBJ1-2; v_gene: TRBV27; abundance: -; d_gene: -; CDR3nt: TGTGCCAGCAGTCCGGCGGCCGGAATAATAATTCGCTATGGCTACACCTTC; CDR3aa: CASSPAAGIIIRYGYTF
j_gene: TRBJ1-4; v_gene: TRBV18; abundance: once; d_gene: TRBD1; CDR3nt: TGTGCCAGCTCACCCGGGACAGGATTTGAAAAACTGTTTTTT; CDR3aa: CASSPGTGFEKLFF
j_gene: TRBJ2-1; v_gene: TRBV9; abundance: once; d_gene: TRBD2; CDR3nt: TGTGCCAGCAGCGTAGCTACTAGCGGGAGGAGCCATGAGCAGTTCTTC; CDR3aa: CASSVATSGRSHEQFF
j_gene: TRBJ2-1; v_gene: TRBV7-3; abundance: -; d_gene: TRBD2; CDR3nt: TGTGCCAGCAGCTTAATGACTAGCGGTTACAATGAGCAGTTCTTC; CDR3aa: CASSLMTSGYNEQFF
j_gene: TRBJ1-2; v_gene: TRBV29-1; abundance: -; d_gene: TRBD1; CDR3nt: TGCAGCGCCGAGCGGGACAGGAGGGGAGGCTACACCTTC; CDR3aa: CSAERDRRGGYTF
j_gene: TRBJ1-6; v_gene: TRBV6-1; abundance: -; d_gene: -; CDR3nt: TGTGCCAGCAGTGAAATCCGGGCCCTCCACTTT; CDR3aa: CASSEIRALHF
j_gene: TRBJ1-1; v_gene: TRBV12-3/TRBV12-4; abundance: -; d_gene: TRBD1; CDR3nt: TGTGCCAGCAGACCGCAGGGGGCTGAAGCTTTCTTT; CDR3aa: CASRPQGAEAFF
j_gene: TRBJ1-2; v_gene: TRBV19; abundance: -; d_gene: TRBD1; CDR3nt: TGTGCCAGTAGTTTATCCGGGACAGGGGTGTCTAGGACGCATGGCTACACCTTC; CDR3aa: CASSLSGTGVSRTHGYTF
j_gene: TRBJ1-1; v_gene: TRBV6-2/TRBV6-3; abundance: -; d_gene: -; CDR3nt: TGTGCCAGCAGTTACACCCCAGAAACAGATGAAGCTTTCTTT; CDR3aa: CASSYTPETDEAFF
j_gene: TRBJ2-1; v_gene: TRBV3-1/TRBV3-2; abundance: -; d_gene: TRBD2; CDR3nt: TGTGCCAGCAGCTCGGGACTAGCGGACTACAATGAGCAGTTCTTC; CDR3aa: CASSSGLADYNEQFF
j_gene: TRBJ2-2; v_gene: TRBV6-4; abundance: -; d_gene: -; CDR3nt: TGTGCCAGCAGAAGACAGCAGAACACCGGGGAGCTGTTTTTT; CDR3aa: CASRRQQNTGELFF
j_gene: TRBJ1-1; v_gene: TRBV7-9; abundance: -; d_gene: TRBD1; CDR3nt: TGTGCCAGCAGCCAGACAGGGGGCGCGGGGGAGGCTTTCTTT; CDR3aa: CASSQTGGAGEAFF
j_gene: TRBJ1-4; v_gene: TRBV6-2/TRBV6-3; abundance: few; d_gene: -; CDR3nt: TGTGCCAGCAGTCCCCTTGGAGATTCAACTAATGAAAAACTGTTTTTT; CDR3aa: CASSPLGDSTNEKLFF
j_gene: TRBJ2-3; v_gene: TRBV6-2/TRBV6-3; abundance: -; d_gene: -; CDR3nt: TGTGCCAGCAGTTACTCGGGAGCGGCTCAGGGGGGTACGCAGTATTTT; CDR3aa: CASSYSGAAQGGTQYF
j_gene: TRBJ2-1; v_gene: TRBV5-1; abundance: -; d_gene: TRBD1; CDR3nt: TGCGCCAGCAGCTCCCCCGGGACAGGGTACAATGAGCAGTTCTTC; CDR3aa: CASSSPGTGYNEQFF
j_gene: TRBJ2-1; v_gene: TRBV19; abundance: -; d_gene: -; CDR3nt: TGTGCCAGTAGGGAGGGTGGGACCTACAATGAGCAGTTCTTC; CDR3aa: CASREGGTYNEQFF
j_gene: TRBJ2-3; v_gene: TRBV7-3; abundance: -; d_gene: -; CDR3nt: TGTGCCAGCAGCTTAACCGACAGGTACACAGATACGCAGTATTTT; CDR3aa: CASSLTDRYTDTQYF
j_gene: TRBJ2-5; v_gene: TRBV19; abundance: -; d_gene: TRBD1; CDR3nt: TGTGCCAGTAGAGATCTCGGGACAGGGGAAGAGACCCAGTACTTC; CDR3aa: CASRDLGTGEETQYF
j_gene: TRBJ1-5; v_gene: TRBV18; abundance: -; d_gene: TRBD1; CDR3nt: TGTGCCAGCTCACCTGGAGACAGGGACGTCAATCAGCCCCAGCATTTT; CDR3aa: CASSPGDRDVNQPQHF
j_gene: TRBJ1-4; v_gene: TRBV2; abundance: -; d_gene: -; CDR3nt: TGTGCCAGCAGTGACGGGGGTTACGATGAAAAACTGTTTTTT; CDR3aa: CASSDGGYDEKLFF
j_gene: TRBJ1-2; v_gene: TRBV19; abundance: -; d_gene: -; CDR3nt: TGTGCCAGTAACCGACAGGCAGGCTTCTATGGCTACACCTTC; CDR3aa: CASNRQAGFYGYTF
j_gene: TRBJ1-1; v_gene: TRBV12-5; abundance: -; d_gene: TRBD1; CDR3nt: TGTGCTAGTGGGACAGGGGAGGGTGAAGCTTTCTTT; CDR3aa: CASGTGEGEAFF
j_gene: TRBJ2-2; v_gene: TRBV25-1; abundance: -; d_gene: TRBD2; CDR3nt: TGTGCCAGCAGAGAATCCCTGCTAGCGGGATCCGGGGAGCTGTTTTTT; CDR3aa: CASRESLLAGSGELFF
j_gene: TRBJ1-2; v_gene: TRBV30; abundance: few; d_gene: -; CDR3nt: TGTGCCTGGGGACAGATCAACTATGGCTACACCTTC; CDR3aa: CAWGQINYGYTF
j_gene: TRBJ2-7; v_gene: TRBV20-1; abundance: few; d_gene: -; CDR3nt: TGCAGTGCTAGTCTAATCTACGAGCAGTACTTC; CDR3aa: CSASLIYEQYF
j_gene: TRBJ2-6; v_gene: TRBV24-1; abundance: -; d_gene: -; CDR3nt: TGTGCCACCAGTGACTCAAATACACAGGCTGGGGCCAACGTCCTGACTTTC; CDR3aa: CATSDSNTQAGANVLTF
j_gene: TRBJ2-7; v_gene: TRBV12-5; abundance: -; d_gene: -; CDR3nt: TGTGCTAGTGGTTTGGCGACAGTCTACGAGCAGTACTTC; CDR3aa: CASGLATVYEQYF
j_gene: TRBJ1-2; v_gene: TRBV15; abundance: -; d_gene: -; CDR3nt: TGTGCCACCGGAACCGGGACAACCTTCGATGGCTACACCTTC; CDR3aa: CATGTGTTFDGYTF
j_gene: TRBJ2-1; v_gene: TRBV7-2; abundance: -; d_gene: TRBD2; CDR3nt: TGTGCCAGCAGCTTAGGAGCGGGGGAGGAGCAGTTCTTC; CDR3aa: CASSLGAGEEQFF
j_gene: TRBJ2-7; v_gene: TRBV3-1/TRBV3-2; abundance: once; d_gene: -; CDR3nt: TGTGCCAGCAGCCTGACAGACTACGAGCAGTACTTC; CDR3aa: CASSLTDYEQYF
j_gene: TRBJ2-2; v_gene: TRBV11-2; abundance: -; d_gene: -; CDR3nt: TGTGCCAGCAGCTTAGGCAGGGACACCGGGGAGCTGTTTTTT; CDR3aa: CASSLGRDTGELFF
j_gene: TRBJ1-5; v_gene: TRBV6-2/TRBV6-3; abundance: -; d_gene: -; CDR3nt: TGTGCCAGCAGTTATTCCACAGGAATAGGCAGTCAGCCCCAGCATTTT; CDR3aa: CASSYSTGIGSQPQHF